This TCR beta chain is from a study of post-analysis software for immune sequencing data. Across the whole study: Both relapsing-remitting and secondary progressive multiple sclerosis featured among the disease courses, as did progressive-relapsing multiple sclerosis.

Findings and caveats of the study: Comparison with controls showed significantly lower normalized Chao1 diversity in multiple sclerosis patients. Co-batched samples clustered tightly together by F measure. Higher frequency in patients than in controls was seen for about five TRBV segments, with TRBV5-6, TRBV5-1 and TRBV20-1 among them.

V was cut by 6 bases and J by 9 bases, with 9 bases left in between. The CDR3 runs 11 residues. Details on this clonotype: The antigen is unknown.

The library was made from cDNA and included unique molecular identifiers. It was from about 0.94 to 9.7 million T cells that 500,000 to 600,000 cDNA molecules came. One entry per CDR3 protein, called by TCRdb with MiXCR from the PCR reads. The data show hundreds of thousands of distinct CDR3 sequences, roughly three fifths seen once. Input material: blood. This receptor was taken from a girl under 10 years old with multiple sclerosis. The rearrangement links TRBV12-3 or TRBV12-4 to TRBJ2-1, with D unclear. The CDR3 reads CASRTRTEQFF. The CDR3 region has the DNA TGTGCCAGCAGAACGAGGACTGAGCAGTTCTTC.